This TCR beta chain originates from a study of Ad26.COV2.S vaccination and SARS-CoV-2 variants. The CDR3 is 14 amino acids. Germline V CDR1 and CDR2: WSHSY, SAAADI. V lost 5 bases to trimming and J lost 5 bases, with 16 bases between them. The protocol was immunoSEQ multiplex PCR, while the TCRdb copy is restricted to in-frame clones and leaves out a portion. The data show roughly 380,000 clones, about 88% seen once. Treatment noted: 15 to 20 received Ad26.COV2.S at low or high dose, single or two shots; roughly 5 received placebo; per-sample allocation not given. The study sampled participants on day 63 after the first vaccine or placebo injection.

The sequence came from a person between 18 and 60 years old who received the Ad26.COV2.S COVID-19 vaccine or a placebo. Specimen: peripheral blood, collected in a trial of Ad26.COV2.S vaccine versus placebo. The chain has TRBV10-2 and TRBJ2-7; D is possibly TRBD1 (6 bases). The CDR3 sequence: CASSLRAGANEQYF. In DNA, the CDR3 is TGCGCCAGCAGTCTCCGGGCAGGGGCAAACGAGCAGTACTTC.